The 27 T cell receptor beta chains below come from one sample, sequenced in a study of vaccination effects on CD4 cells after COVID-19. The table came from immunoSEQ multiplex PCR; TCRdb's copy has only in-frame clones and leaves some out. The sample yields 70,000 or so clones, approximately 74% seen once. Antigen-specific CD4+ T cells were expanded (with viral peptide pools) by the ViraFEST assay ahead of sequencing. CD4+ T cells were isolated after around 10 days of culture. Each vaccine recipient was nucleocapsid antibody negative and had no prior SARS-CoV-2 infection. These receptors are not linked to any known antigen. The sequencing here drew on CD4+ T cells from PBMCs cultured with HCoV-NL63 spike peptides, taken before COVID-19 vaccination. These receptors came from a human donor who received a COVID-19 vaccine.

J is TRBJ2-3 and V is TRBV6-5, with 9 bases aligning to TRBD1. V lost 2 bases, J lost 2 bases, and 5 bases stayed unmatched. The CDR3 length is 16 residues. Per the germline V gene, CDR1 is MNHEY and CDR2 is SVGAGI. The CDR3: CASSYRGQGYTDTQYF. CDR3 coding DNA: TGTGCCAGCAGTTACCGGGGACAGGGTTACACAGATACGCAGTATTTT.

The chain couples TRBV5-1 to TRBJ2-3, with 7 bases fitting TRBD1. Germline trimming cut 1 base from V and 3 bases from J; bases unmatched to any gene: 5. CDR1 and CDR2 from the germline V gene are SGHRS and YFSETQ. CDR3 length: 15 residues. The CDR3 loop reads CASSLYTGATDTQYF. DNA of the CDR3: TGCGCCAGCAGCTTGTACACAGGGGCGACAGATACGCAGTATTTT.

The chain is built from TRBV7-3 and TRBJ2-1; perhaps TRBD2 as D (5 bases). V lost 3 bases and J lost 5, with 8 bases in between. Per germline, CDR1 SGHTA and CDR2 FQGTGA. The CDR3 is 13 amino acids. The CDR3 loop is CASSFDGDNEQFF. In nucleotides, the CDR3 is TGTGCCAGCAGCTTTGACGGGGACAATGAGCAGTTCTTC.

The chain carries TRBV18 and TRBJ1-6; D gene ambiguous. CDR1 KGHSH and CDR2 LQKENI come from the germline V gene. The CDR3 is 13 residues long. Deletions cut 6 bases from V and 9 bases from J, with 12 bases between. The DNA for the CDR3 is TGTGCCAGCTCTTTAGGGATCGGTTCACCCCTCCACTTT. Its protein product is CASSLGIGSPLHF. Supplemented by reference TRBV18 and TRBJ1-6, the full variable domain reads NAGVMQNPRHLVRRRGQEARLRCSPMKGHSHVYWYRQLPEEGLKFMVYLQKENIIDESGMPKERFSAEFPKEGPSILRIQQVVRGDSAAYFCASSLGIGSPLHFGNGTRLTVT.

The chain joins TRBV5-1 to TRBJ1-1; no reliable D call. CDR1 SGHRS and CDR2 YFSETQ come from the germline V gene. The CDR3 covers 15 residues. The ends were cut back, 2 bases at V and 1 base at J, with 12 bases in the middle. The CDR3 sequence: CASSFQGGSNTEAFF. In nucleotides, the CDR3 is TGCGCCAGCAGCTTTCAAGGTGGGTCGAACACTGAAGCTTTCTTT.

Turning to this clone: Within the sample, other DNA sequences also encode this same CDR3. The chain couples TRBV2 to TRBJ1-2; TRBD1 is a possible D gene (5 bases). Trimming shortened V by 3 bases and J by 2 bases, and 7 bases separated the two germline ends. CDR1 and CDR2 (germline): SNHLY, FYNNEI. The CDR3 runs to 13 residues. CDR3 amino acids: CASSEEGNYGYTF. CDR3 nucleotides: TGTGCCAGCAGTGAGGAGGGGAACTATGGCTACACCTTC. The full variable domain, completed using reference TRBV2 and TRBJ1-2, is EPEVTQTPSHQVTQMGQEVILRCVPISNHLYFYWYRQILGQKVEFLVSFYNNEISEKSEIFDDQFSVERPDGSNFTLKIRSTKLEDSAMYFCASSEEGNYGYTFGSGTRLTVV.

The chain employs TRBV5-1 and TRBJ2-1; D not certain. V was pared by 0 bases and J by 4 bases, with 8 bases between. The CDR3 totals 14 residues. Germline values: CDR1 SGHRS, CDR2 YFSETQ. The CDR3 nucleotides read TGCGCCAGCAGCTTGGTGGCGGAATACAATGAGCAGTTCTTC. Amino acid sequence: CASSLVAEYNEQFF.

V usage is TRBV4-2 and J usage is TRBJ1-2; D perhaps matches TRBD1 (5 bases). The germline CDR1 and CDR2 sequences are LGHNA and YNFKEQ. The CDR3 has 14 residues. V was pared by 1 base and J by 1 base, with 7 bases between. This chain's CDR3 is CASSQGQINYGYTF. Here the CDR3 DNA reads TGTGCCAGCAGCCAAGGACAGATTAACTATGGCTACACCTTC.

The chain is built from TRBV12-3 or TRBV12-4 and TRBJ1-2; D not resolved. The CDR3 runs to 12 residues. Deletions cut 4 bases from V and 4 bases from J, with 7 bases between. DNA of the CDR3: TGTGCCAGCAGTTATGAGGCCTATGGCTACACCTTC. Protein sequence: CASSYEAYGYTF.

The gene calls are TRBV7-3 and TRBJ2-1; weak D call: TRBD1 (6 bases). V lost 8 bases and J 4 bases, leaving 12 bases between the germline ends. Looked up from germline, CDR1 is SGHTA and CDR2 is FQGTGA. The CDR3 length is 13 residues. In DNA, the CDR3 is TGTGCCAGCTCTAGGGGGATTTACAATGAGCAGTTCTTC. This translates into CASSRGIYNEQFF.

The V call is TRBV6-1, the J call TRBJ2-5; TRBD2 matches at 8 bases. V lost 3 bases to trimming and J lost 9 bases; unmatched junction nucleotides: 3. From germline, CDR1 is MNHNS and CDR2 SASEGT. The CDR3 totals 12 residues. DNA of the CDR3: TGTGCCAGCAGTGACCGGCGGGGGGCCCAGTACTTC. This sequence encodes CASSDRRGAQYF.

This clone appeared a single time. This rearrangement joins TRBV5-4 to TRBJ2-5, with D perhaps TRBD1 or TRBD2 (5 bases each). This CDR3 is built from 14 residues. The germline gives CDR1 SGHNT, CDR2 YYREEE (reference sequence). Trimming left V 4 bases short and J 2 bases short, with 12 bases between. The CDR3 DNA is TGTGCCAGCAGCACCGGGACGCAGCAAGAGACCCAGTACTTC. It yields the protein CASSTGTQQETQYF.

The rearrangement uses TRBV18 and TRBJ1-2; TRBD1 aligns across 7 bases. Germline CDR1 KGHSH, CDR2 LQKENI. This CDR3 comprises 13 residues. The ends lost 3 bases at V and 6 bases at J; junction bases unmatched: 4. This CDR3 reads CASSPNRGDGYTF. The CDR3 coding sequence is TGTGCCAGCTCACCGAACAGGGGCGATGGCTACACCTTC.

The chain couples TRBV7-2 to TRBJ2-5; 15 positions agree with TRBD2. The CDR3 length is 18 residues. J gave up 4 bases and V 4 bases, and 10 bases lay outside the gene matches. CDR1 SGHTA and CDR2 FQGNSA come from the germline V gene. The CDR3: CASSSLRTSGGAGETQYF. CDR3 sequence (DNA): TGTGCCAGCAGCTCTCTACGGACTAGCGGGGGGGCAGGAGAGACCCAGTACTTC.

The chain has TRBV7-2 and TRBJ2-1; D ambiguous. This CDR3 contains 14 residues. In germline, CDR1 is SGHTA, CDR2 FQGNSA. Trimming shortened V by 5 bases and J by 4 bases, and 12 bases separated the two germline ends. The CDR3 nucleotides read TGTGCCAGCAGCGCGAGCCACAGTTACAATGAGCAGTTCTTC. Translated, it gives CASSASHSYNEQFF. Variable domain in full (rest from reference TRBV7-2 and TRBJ2-1): GAGVSQSPSNKVTEKGKDVELRCDPISGHTALYWYRQSLGQGLEFLIYFQGNSAPDKSGLPSDRFSAERTGGSVSTLTIQRTQQEDSAVYLCASSASHSYNEQFFGPGTRLTVL.

The V and J genes are TRBV27 and TRBJ1-1; D is perhaps TRBD1 (5 bases). Trimming stripped 2 bases from V and 4 bases from J, with 14 bases between. Germline CDR1 MNHEY, CDR2 SMNVEV (reference sequence). This CDR3 is built from 15 residues. CDR3 bases: TGTGCCAGCAGTTTACTTCTTCGGGGGAGCACTGAAGCTTTCTTT. Encoded protein: CASSLLLRGSTEAFF.

The chain has TRBV19 and TRBJ2-3; D is undetermined. V was trimmed by 2 bases and J by 0 bases, leaving 9 bases between them. The germline gives CDR1 LNHDA, CDR2 SQIVND (reference sequence). The CDR3 spans 15 residues. DNA of the CDR3: TGTGCCAGTAGTATACGGATTCCTAGCACAGATACGCAGTATTTT. Translated: CASSIRIPSTDTQYF.

The V gene is TRBV29-1, the J gene TRBJ2-5; 7 bases agree with TRBD1. Trimming cost V 7 bases and J 1 base; bases outside gene matches: 6. This CDR3 spans 13 amino acids. CDR1 is SQVTM and CDR2 is ANQGSEA in the germline V gene. CDR3 residues: CSANRQGQETQYF. The CDR3, as DNA: TGCAGCGCTAACCGACAGGGCCAAGAGACCCAGTACTTC.

The chain carries TRBV24-1 and TRBJ2-2, with 8 bases identical to TRBD1. The CDR3 runs to 14 residues. Germline V gene data show CDR1 as KGHDR and CDR2 as SFDVKD. V shed 5 bases, J shed 5 bases, and the junction held 3 bases outside the gene matches. The CDR3 DNA reads TGTGCCACCAGTGTTACAGGGGGGACCGGGGAGCTGTTTTTT. Translation: CATSVTGGTGELFF.

This sequence joins TRBV10-3 and TRBJ2-1; 9 nucleotides agree with TRBD1. The CDR3 runs 13 residues. Losses at the gene ends were 4 bases for V and 7 bases for J; bases not matched to a gene: 2. CDR1 ENHRY and CDR2 SYGVKD come from the germline V gene. The CDR3 DNA is TGTGCCATCAGTGGCGGGACAGGGAATGAGCAGTTCTTC. It specifies CAISGGTGNEQFF.

Written as DNA, the CDR3 is TGTGCCAGCAGCTTCGATAGCGGGGGGATTATTGATACGCAGTATTTT. Its protein is CASSFDSGGIIDTQYF. The rearrangement joins TRBV7-2 to TRBJ2-3; 10 bases are a match to TRBD2. The CDR3 extends over 16 amino acids. Germline lookup yields CDR1 SGHTA and CDR2 FQGNSA. The V gene end was trimmed by 3 bases and the J gene end by 6 bases; junction bases not matched to a gene: 9.

J is TRBJ2-6 and V is TRBV29-1, with D unresolved. V gave up 1 base and J gave up 0 bases, with 10 bases separating them. The CDR3 runs 16 residues. Germline assignment: CDR1 SQVTM and CDR2 ANQGSEA. This CDR3 reads CSVEVGTSSGANVLTF. CDR3 in DNA: TGCAGCGTTGAAGTAGGAACGTCCTCTGGGGCCAACGTCCTGACTTTC. The full variable domain, its missing parts supplied by reference TRBV29-1 and TRBJ2-6, is SAVISQKPSRDICQRGTSLTIQCQVDSQVTMMFWYRQQPGQSLTLIATANQGSEATYESGFVIDKFPISRPNLTFSTLTVSNMSPEDSSIYLCSVEVGTSSGANVLTFGAGSRLTVL.

V gene TRBV30 combines with J gene TRBJ1-5, with 7 bases fitting TRBD1. The CDR3 covers 14 residues. From germline, CDR1 is GTSNPN and CDR2 SVGIG (reference sequence). The V segment lost 2 bases and the J segment 4 bases; nucleotides outside the gene matches: 5. The DNA for the CDR3 is TGTGCCTGGAGTCCGGGACAGCCGAATCAGCCCCAGCATTTT. This encodes CAWSPGQPNQPQHF.

This clone was recorded only once. The V gene is TRBV4-3, the J gene TRBJ2-2, with a weak D call TRBD2 (6 bases). V dropped 4 bases and J dropped 0 bases, with 15 bases sitting between them. CDR3 length equals 17 residues. Per the germline V gene, CDR1 is LGHNA and CDR2 is YSLEER. CDR3 loop: CASSPRLAGPNTGELFF. The DNA for the CDR3 is TGCGCCAGCAGCCCCAGGTTGGCGGGGCCGAACACCGGGGAGCTGTTTTTT.

The chain joins TRBV24-1 to TRBJ1-5; tentative D call: TRBD1 (6 bases). This CDR3 comprises 12 residues. The ends were cut back, 4 bases at V and 10 bases at J, with 10 bases in the middle. CDR1 is KGHDR, CDR2 SFDVKD, per germline. The CDR3 DNA is TGTGCCACCAGTGAGCAGACAGGACCCCAGCATTTT. Translated, it gives CATSEQTGPQHF.

The CDR3 sequence is CASSLGGTAGNTIYF. CDR3 nucleotides: TGTGCCAGCAGCTTAGGTGGCACAGCCGGAAACACCATATATTTT. This sequence joins TRBV7-2 and TRBJ1-3; D not resolved. The germline CDR1 and CDR2 sequences are SGHTA and FQGNSA. The CDR3 has 15 residues. Trimming stripped 1 base from V and 4 bases from J, with 11 bases between.

The chain uses TRBV7-2 and TRBJ2-5; 7 bases align to TRBD1. The CDR3 loop spans 15 amino acids. Germline V gives CDR1 SGHTA, CDR2 FQGNSA. Losses at the gene ends were 5 bases for V and 1 base for J; bases not matched to a gene: 7. CDR3 sequence: CASSPQTGTQETQYF. CDR3 DNA: TGTGCCAGCAGCCCCCAGACAGGGACCCAAGAGACCCAGTACTTC.